These 12 T cell receptor beta chains originate from one sample sequenced in a study of T cell repertoires in breast cancer. An expanded emulsion RT-PCR with primers for all TCR V genes paired CD8+ T cell chains. Blocking oligonucleotides added to a second nested PCR suppressed unpaired genes. TCRdb used MiXCR to reprocess the emulsion pairing reads, holding one entry per CDR3 protein. This table holds about 40,000 distinct CDR3 sequences, over 40% found once. The specimen was CD8+ T cells. The receptor set was obtained from a pool of human donors with breast cancer or a healthy control (not recorded which).

The genes are TRBV3-1 and TRBJ2-3, with no clear D. Germline assignment: CDR1 LGHDT and CDR2 YNNKEL (reference sequence). The V end was cut by 3 bases, the J end by 5 bases, with 6 bases between. The CDR3 is 12 amino acids. The CDR3 protein is CASSHSLDTQYF. As DNA, the CDR3 is TGTGCCAGCAGCCACAGCCTAGATACGCAGTATTTT.

Details on this clonotype: A clone one base away is much larger, so this may be a read error. The chain combines TRBV25-1 with TRBJ2-7; D might be TRBD2 (5 bases). Germline V CDR1 and CDR2: MGHDK, SYGVNS. This CDR3 has 12 residues. Here the CDR3 DNA reads TGTGCCAGCAGGGGAGCAGGTAGCGAGCAGTGCTTC. Protein: CASRGAGSEQCF.

This clonotype showed up just once. CDR3 protein: CASSEGDFSEKLFF. The DNA for the CDR3 is TGCGCCAGCAGCGAGGGGGACTTTAGTGAAAAACTGTTTTTT. This chain links TRBV5-1 with TRBJ1-4; possible D gene TRBD1, 6 bases. Trimming removed 4 bases from V and 7 bases from J, with 14 bases in between. Germline V lookup: CDR1 SGHRS, CDR2 YFSETQ. The CDR3 loop spans 14 amino acids.

As to this clonotype: A much larger clone differs by one base, so this may be a read error. The conserved closing phenylalanine or tryptophan is absent in this CDR3, likely reflecting a read error. CDR3 DNA: TGCAGTGTTCCACAGGGGGAAGGGCAGCCCCAGCATTTG. Translated, it gives CSVPQGEGQPQHL. The chain recombines TRBV20-1 with TRBJ1-5, with 8 bases lining up with TRBD1. The length of the CDR3 is 13 residues. The V and J ends lost 7 bases and 7 bases, in that order; junction bases with no gene match: 9. The V gene's germline CDR1 is DFQATT and CDR2 SNEGSKA (reference sequence).

This clonotype was counted only a few times. V gene TRBV2 combines with J gene TRBJ2-4; no firm D call. CDR1 is SNHLY and CDR2 is FYNNEI in the germline V gene. This CDR3 region has 14 residues. V lost 6 bases and J 2 bases, leaving 11 bases between the germline ends. As DNA, the CDR3 is TGTGCCAGCAGGGAATTGGGGACCAAAAACATTCAGTACTTC. Its protein product is CASRELGTKNIQYF.

The rearrangement joins TRBV4-1 to TRBJ2-5; 11 bases match TRBD2. Germline V gives CDR1 MGHRA, CDR2 YSYEKL. The CDR3 consists of 18 residues. V was pared by 1 base and J by 2 bases, with 9 bases of the junction left unmatched. CDR3 region: CASSQVASGRKKQETQYF. The CDR3 nucleotides read TGCGCCAGCAGCCAAGTAGCTAGCGGGAGGAAGAAGCAAGAGACCCAGTACTTC.

V and J are TRBV12-3 or TRBV12-4 and TRBJ1-5, with a weak D call TRBD1 (6 bases). The CDR3 has 14 residues. The germline V and J ends were trimmed by 6 bases and 2 bases, with 11 bases remaining between them. The CDR3 nucleotides are TGTGCCAGCAGCCCGGGGGCGGGCAATCAGCCCCAGCATTTT. It codes for CASSPGAGNQPQHF.

This clonotype was observed a few times. This chain uses TRBV27 with TRBJ1-6; D not resolved. V gave up 5 bases and J gave up 3 bases, with 8 bases separating them. Germline lookup yields CDR1 MNHEY and CDR2 SMNVEV (reference sequence). CDR3 length: 14 amino acids. CDR3 coding DNA: TGTGCCAGCAGTCTTGAGGTCTATAATTCACCCCTCCACTTT. This codes for CASSLEVYNSPLHF.

V and J are TRBV5-1 and TRBJ1-5; no clear D gene. CDR3 length: 12 residues. The germline gives CDR1 SGHRS, CDR2 YFSETQ. Trimming stripped 1 base from V and 6 bases from J, with 5 bases between. CDR3 coding DNA: TGCGCCAGCAGCTTGTATGGTCAGCCCCAGCATTTT. Encoded protein: CASSLYGQPQHF.

This clonotype has just a few counts. CDR3 DNA: TGTGCCAGCAGTTTTGGGGCCTTTAATGAAAAACTGTTTTTT. Translating it yields CASSFGAFNEKLFF. The chain employs TRBV28 and TRBJ1-4; tentatively, D is TRBD1 (5 bases). The CDR3 runs 14 residues. V lost 3 bases and J 4 bases, leaving 9 bases between the germline ends. Per germline, CDR1 MDHEN and CDR2 SYDVKM.

This clonotype was found a few times. This sequence joins TRBV2 and TRBJ1-2; D gene unclear. V lost 7 bases and J lost 1, with 10 bases in between. Germline CDR1 reads SNHLY; CDR2 reads FYNNEI. The CDR3 has 13 residues. The CDR3 protein is CASTIQSNYGYTF. Written as DNA, the CDR3 is TGTGCCAGCACTATACAGAGTAACTATGGCTACACCTTC. The full variable domain, with the rest looked up from reference TRBV2 and TRBJ1-2, is EPEVTQTPSHQVTQMGQEVILRCVPISNHLYFYWYRQILGQKVEFLVSFYNNEISEKSEIFDDQFSVERPDGSNFTLKIRSTKLEDSAMYFCASTIQSNYGYTFGSGTRLTVV.

J is TRBJ2-5 and V is TRBV4-1, with TRBD1 as a possible D gene (6 bases). The ends were cut back, 2 bases at V and 2 bases at J, with 18 bases in the middle. The germline CDR1 and CDR2 sequences are MGHRA and YSYEKL. The CDR3 has 17 amino acids. CDR3 nucleotide sequence: TGCGCCAGCAGCCAACGCCCGGGACAACCAGTTCAAGAGACCCAGTACTTC. Its protein is CASSQRPGQPVQETQYF.